Below, one TCR beta chain is given with its context. This clone was detected only a few times. There is no known antigen for this receptor. Nothing much larger sits one base from this clone, and base qualities are not available. The CDR3 contains 16 residues, cysteine and phenylalanine counted. CDR3 DNA only is kept here, 48 bases in frame from base 1. The junction shows trimming of 1 base on V and 3 bases on J, and the gene matches do not reach 3 bases of it. The germline V gene sets CDR1 to SGHDT and CDR2 to YYEEEE. The High Capacity cDNA Reverse Transcription Kit was used to reverse transcribe all of the isolated RNA, meaning that expressed TCRB transcripts were what got sequenced. Deep immunoSEQ sequencing was performed on naive, central memory and regulatory T cell samples, with an average of approximately 4 million total reads per sample. Sorted cells were lysed in RLT buffer and RNA was extracted with DNase-treated RNeasy Micro or Mini kits, depending on cell number. To prevent cross-contamination, every cell subset was processed on its own, while patient and healthy donor samples were processed together. Using the immunoSEQ multiplex PCR, TCRB sequences were amplified from cDNA into 87-bp fragments spanning the CDR3 region. The amplicons were sequenced using the Illumina HiSeq platform. The authors' analysis ran thus. Synthetic template baselines were used to correct PCR bias computationally, reads within Hamming distance 2 were collapsed, and singletons that could not be merged were discarded. By aligning reads against IMGT, V, D and J genes, CDR3 length, and insertions or deletions at six rearrangement sites were assigned. Within each subset, clonotype counts were normalized to sorted cell number, after which true diversity and Gini coefficients were computed with the tcR R package. The overlap coefficient, calculated on TCRB nucleotide sequences, was used to quantify repertoire sharing. Sourced from immuneACCESS, this table was stored by TCRdb with only in-frame sequences that have V and J called. A share of the clones is absent; for the studies checked, an unresolved V gene accounts for under half, and the remainder has no known explanation. V and J calls and clone size are copied from that table; D and trimming were computed from the DNA. In all, the sample holds more than 150,000 clones, and roughly 10% of those were seen once. Clones ranked in the top ten supply about 1.9% of the sample.

The data stem from a study of beta chain features in type 1 diabetes (dated by TCRdb to the late 2010s). Background for the entire study: Mean age, gender distribution, total cell number and subset yield did not differ between patients and healthy donors. Across all samples, fewer than 110,000,000 sorted cells were examined, and cell number per subset correlated strongly with RNA yield. In the study, TCRB repertoires of sorted circulating CD4+ T cell subsets from recently diagnosed type 1 diabetes patients were compared with those of matched healthy donors. Whereas all 28 donors provided naive and central memory subsets, regulatory and stem cell-like memory subsets were isolated from just 8 patients and roughly eight healthy donors.

A single peripheral blood draw of around 0.11 L on average was collected from each donor into heparinised tubes. A BD FACSAria II was used to sort naive, central memory, regulatory and stem cell-like memory CD4+ T cells with a panel that included CD45RO, CCR7, CD25, CD127, CD95 and CD27. A purity above 95% was achieved for all sorted populations. PBMCs were isolated right away by Lymphoprep density gradient centrifugation and were stained directly, without culture. So that batch effects would be minimized, each experiment stained and sorted samples in pairs, pairing one healthy donor with one patient. Study-wide findings and limitations: Type 1 diabetes patients showed a moderate but significant shortening of TCRB CDR3 length in all four CD4+ subsets. Only small numbers of individuals were included in the HLA sub-analyses, which left unresolved whether HLA type had any influence on TCRB rearrangement. PCR might favor shorter templates, but patient and control samples were amplified and corrected together, so any skew would affect both groups equally. Fewer insertions and more nucleotide deletions at VDJ recombination sites were observed in patients with type 1 diabetes, implying thymic rearrangement abnormalities. Naive, central memory and regulatory TCRB repertoires appeared to be more similar among patients than among healthy donors. Because cDNA was sequenced instead of genomic DNA, highly expressing activated cells could be over-represented, though the groups showed no difference in activation or CD3 levels.

What was sequenced was central memory CD4+ T cells from blood. This TCR derives from a man aged 18 to 29 in good health. Rearrangement joined TRBV5-6 to TRBJ2-1; TRBD2 agrees with 11 junctional bases. The DNA reads as follows: TGTGCCAGCAGCTTGCCGGGACTAGCGGACTACAATGAGCAGTTCTTC. Its coded protein is CASSLPGLADYNEQFF.